This T cell receptor beta chain was recorded in a study of control samples from healthy donors and cancer patients. V was trimmed by 6 bases and J by 3 bases, leaving 13 bases between them. CDR3 length: 14 amino acids. Germline V gives CDR1 MDHEN, CDR2 SYDVKM. Method: immunoSEQ multiplex PCR; TCRdb's copy keeps in-frame clones and lacks some. The sample has approximately 74,000 clones; about 94% are singletons. The sequencing sample was made of blood. This sequence was found in a woman in her 30s in good health. This chain links TRBV28 with TRBJ2-3, with D perhaps matching TRBD2 (5 bases). CDR3 DNA sequence: TGTGCCAGCAGCCGCAGACGGAGGACAGATACGCAGTATTTT. Translated, it gives CASSRRRRTDTQYF.